The present entry profiles one T cell receptor beta chain with its context. The antigen remains undetermined. Profiling relied on immunoSEQ multiplex PCR, and the TCRdb table lists in-frame clones only, not all of them. Of roughly 650,000 clones detected, roughly 97% appear once; the ten largest clones hold approximately 0.057%. CD4+ cells underwent separation, giving CD45RA+ naive and CD45RA-negative memory subsets. The data derive from a study of shared clonotypes between healthy human individuals. Study-level findings and limits: Naive CD4 clonotype sharing across a handful of donors was approximately 5%. Sharing of clonotypes among donors was expected to vary with sequencing depth.

Germline V gene data show CDR1 as KGHSH and CDR2 as LQKENI. CDR3 length equals 15 residues. The ends lost 3 bases at V and 5 bases at J; junction bases unmatched: 9. Sequencing was done on a sample of naive CD4+ T cells sorted from blood. Noted subset: CD45RA+ positively selected. This clonotype originated in a woman aged 25 to 39 in good health. The chain combines TRBV18 with TRBJ2-5, with 7 bases identical to TRBD1. DNA of the CDR3: TGTGCCAGCTCACCGGGACAGCCTACTCAGGAGACCCAGTACTTC. The encoded protein is CASSPGQPTQETQYF.